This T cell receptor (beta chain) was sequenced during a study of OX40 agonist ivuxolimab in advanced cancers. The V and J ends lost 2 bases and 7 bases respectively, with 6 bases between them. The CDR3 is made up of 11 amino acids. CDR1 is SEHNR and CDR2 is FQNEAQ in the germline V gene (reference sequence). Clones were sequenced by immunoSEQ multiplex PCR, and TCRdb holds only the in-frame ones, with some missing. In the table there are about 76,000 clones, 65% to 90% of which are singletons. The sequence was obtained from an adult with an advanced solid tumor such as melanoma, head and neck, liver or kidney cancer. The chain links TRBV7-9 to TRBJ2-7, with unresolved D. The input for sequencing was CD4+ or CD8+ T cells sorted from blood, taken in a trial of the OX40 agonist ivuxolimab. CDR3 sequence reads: CASSLFTEQYF. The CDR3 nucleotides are TGTGCCAGCAGCTTATTCACGGAGCAGTACTTC.